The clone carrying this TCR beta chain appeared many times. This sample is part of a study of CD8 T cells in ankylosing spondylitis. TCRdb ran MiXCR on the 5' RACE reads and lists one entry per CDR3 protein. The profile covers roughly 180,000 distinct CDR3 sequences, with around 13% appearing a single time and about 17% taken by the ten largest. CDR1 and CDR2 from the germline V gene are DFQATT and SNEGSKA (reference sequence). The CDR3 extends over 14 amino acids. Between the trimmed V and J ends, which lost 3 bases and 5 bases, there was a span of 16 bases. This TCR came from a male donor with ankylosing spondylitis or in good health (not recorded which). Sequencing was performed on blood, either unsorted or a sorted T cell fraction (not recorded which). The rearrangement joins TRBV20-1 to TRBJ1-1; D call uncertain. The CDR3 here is CSARDPSSGTEAFF. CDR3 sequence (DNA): TGCAGTGCTAGGGATCCATCGTCGGGTACTGAAGCTTTCTTT.